Listed below are T cell receptor beta chains from one sample, sequenced in a study of T cell responses to AZD1222 COVID-19 vaccine. Using immunoSEQ multiplex PCR, the repertoire was profiled, and TCRdb retains in-frame clones only, with some absent. The data contain 120,000 to 150,000 clones, 70% to 90% of them singletons. Sequencing used peripheral blood, obtained on day 0 of AZD1222 vaccination. Source of these receptors: an adult in good health. CDR3s include the opening cysteine and the closing phenylalanine or tryptophan. Not every row has a clone size; where given, it reads once, few, many or a size class.

j_call v_call clone_size cdr3_aa
TRBJ2-1 TRBV6-4 NA CASSGTSGSYNEQFF
TRBJ1-2 TRBV25-1 NA CASSSPGGWGGYTF
TRBJ2-3 TRBV14 NA CASSQDKGWISGAAGTDTQYF
TRBJ1-1 TRBV6-1 NA CASSEFGTGRTFF
TRBJ2-2 TRBV25-1 NA CASSQKNTGELFF
TRBJ2-2 TRBV2 NA CASSDRRGNTGELFF
TRBJ2-7 TRBV9 NA CASSRTGDEAYEQYF
TRBJ1-5 TRBV28 NA CASSRGSNQPQHF
TRBJ2-1 TRBV28 NA CASSSLGTVGGQFF
TRBJ2-7 TRBV20-1 NA CSASGLAGGSMGEQYF
TRBJ1-1 TRBV30 NA CAWSVDRWMDSVNTEAFF
TRBJ1-2 TRBV3-1/TRBV3-2 NA CASSQPGFQRGYTF
TRBJ2-7 TRBV7-9 once CASSPEGQGGYEQYF
TRBJ1-1 TRBV5-5 NA CASSRTANTEAFF
TRBJ2-7 TRBV28 NA CASSLLGLAVSSYEQYF
TRBJ1-6 TRBV27 NA CASSWAASSYNSPLHF
TRBJ2-1 TRBV7-8 NA CASSLVSGEQFF
TRBJ1-5 TRBV6-2/TRBV6-3 NA CASSYQWAGGQPQHF
TRBJ2-1 TRBV5-1 NA CASSLSLNNEQFF
TRBJ2-3 TRBV6-5 NA CASSYQGSLADTQYF
TRBJ1-2 TRBV18 few CASSPPTESYGYTF
TRBJ2-7 TRBV6-5 NA CASSYSGDSSYEQYF
TRBJ2-1 TRBV11-3 NA CASSLGTRVHEQFF
TRBJ1-1 TRBV28 NA CASSPRDTTEAFF
TRBJ1-1 TRBV24-1 NA CATSDPNTEAFF
TRBJ1-1 TRBV29-1 NA CSVGGRQTEAFF
TRBJ2-1 TRBV10-3 NA CAIRIGLAEYNEQFF
TRBJ1-1 TRBV10-3 NA CAISPTLNTEAFF
TRBJ2-7 TRBV7-8 NA CASSLAILAGVSYEQYF
TRBJ2-3 TRBV7-2 NA CASSPSGSHGDTQYF
TRBJ2-1 TRBV10-3 NA CAISESPPGGNNEQFF
TRBJ2-5 TRBV5-1 NA CASSLNRNQETQYF
TRBJ2-7 TRBV2 NA CASSPIQGKQYF
TRBJ2-7 TRBV5-4 NA CASSLEKRSNYEQYF
TRBJ1-1 TRBV2 NA CASSDPLDSVLVNTEAFF
TRBJ1-5 TRBV4-1 NA CASSPHPARGVQPQHF
TRBJ2-7 TRBV18 NA CASSPLPGGYEQYF